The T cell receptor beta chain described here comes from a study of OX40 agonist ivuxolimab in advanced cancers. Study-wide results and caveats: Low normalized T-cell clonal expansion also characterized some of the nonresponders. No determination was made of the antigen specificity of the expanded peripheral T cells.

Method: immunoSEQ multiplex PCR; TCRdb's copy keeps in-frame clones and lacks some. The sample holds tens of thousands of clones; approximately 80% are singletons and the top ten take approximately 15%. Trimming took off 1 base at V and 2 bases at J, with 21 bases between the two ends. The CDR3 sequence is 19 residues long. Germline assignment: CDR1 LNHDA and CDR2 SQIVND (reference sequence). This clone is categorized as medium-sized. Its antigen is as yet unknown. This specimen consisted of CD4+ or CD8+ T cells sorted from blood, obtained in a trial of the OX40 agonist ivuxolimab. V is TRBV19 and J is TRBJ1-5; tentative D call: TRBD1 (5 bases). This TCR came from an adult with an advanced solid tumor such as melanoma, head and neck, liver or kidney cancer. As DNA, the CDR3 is TGTGCCAGTAGTATAGGTACAGGTCTGAGGAATATACGCAATCAGCCCCAGCATTTT. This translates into CASSIGTGLRNIRNQPQHF.